This T cell receptor (beta chain) was found in a study of T cells after somatic rescue of genetic block. The V and J ends lost 5 bases and 8 bases, in that order; junction bases with no gene match: 14. The germline gives CDR1 SGHRS, CDR2 YFSETQ. The CDR3 consists of 17 residues. Here immunoSEQ multiplex PCR was the method, and the copy in TCRdb shows in-frame clones only, minus some. The sample lists about 16,000 clones, roughly two thirds seen once, with about 14% in the top ten. What was sequenced was peripheral blood mononuclear cells (PBMCs). This clonotype was sampled from a boy aged 10-17 years. The V gene is TRBV5-1, the J gene TRBJ1-4; 11 bases fit TRBD1. The CDR3 protein is CASRMGPWTGGEEKLFF. CDR3 DNA sequence: TGCGCCAGCAGAATGGGCCCCTGGACAGGGGGCGAAGAAAAACTGTTTTTT.